This T cell receptor (beta chain) was obtained from a study of breast tumors, draining lymph nodes, adjacent tissues. Study-wide results and limits: Compared with lymph nodes, tumors were less diverse; compared with nontumor tissue, more.

This clonotype has at least ten counts. What it recognizes is unknown. One entry per CDR3 protein, called by TCRdb with MiXCR from the multiplex PCR reads. Of tens of thousands of distinct CDR3 sequences listed, approximately 29% were seen once; the top ten hold more than 7%. The lymph nodes were axillary draining lymph nodes from breast cancer patients. V was pared by 7 bases and J by 1 base, with 11 bases between. Germline CDR1 reads MNHNS; CDR2 reads SASEGT. The CDR3 is 14 amino acids. Sequenced: axillary lymph node tissue. The chain couples TRBV6-1 to TRBJ2-1; tentatively, D is TRBD2 (6 bases). This receptor was identified in a female donor with breast cancer. Some clones in this sample may be carry-over from other donors' samples. CDR3 region: CASNHGSSYNEQFF. The CDR3 nucleotides read TGTGCCAGCAACCACGGGAGTTCCTACAATGAGCAGTTCTTC.